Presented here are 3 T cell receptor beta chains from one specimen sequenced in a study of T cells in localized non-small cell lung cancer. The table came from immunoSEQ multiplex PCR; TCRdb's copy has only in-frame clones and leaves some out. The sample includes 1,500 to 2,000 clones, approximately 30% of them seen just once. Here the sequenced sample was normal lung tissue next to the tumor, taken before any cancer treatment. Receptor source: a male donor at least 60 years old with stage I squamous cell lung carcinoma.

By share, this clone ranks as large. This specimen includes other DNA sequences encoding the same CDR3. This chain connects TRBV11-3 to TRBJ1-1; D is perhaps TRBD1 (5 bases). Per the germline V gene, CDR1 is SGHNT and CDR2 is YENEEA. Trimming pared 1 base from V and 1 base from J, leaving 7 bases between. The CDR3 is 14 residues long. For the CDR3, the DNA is TGTGCCAGCAGCTTAGTCGGGGGGAACACTGAAGCTTTCTTT. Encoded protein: CASSLVGGNTEAFF.

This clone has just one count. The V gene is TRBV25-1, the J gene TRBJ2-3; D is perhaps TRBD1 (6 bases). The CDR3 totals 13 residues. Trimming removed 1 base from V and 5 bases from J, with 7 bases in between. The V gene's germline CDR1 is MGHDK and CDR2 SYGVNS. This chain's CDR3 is CASSESRGDTQYF. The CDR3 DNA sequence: TGTGCCAGCAGTGAATCCAGGGGAGATACGCAGTATTTT.

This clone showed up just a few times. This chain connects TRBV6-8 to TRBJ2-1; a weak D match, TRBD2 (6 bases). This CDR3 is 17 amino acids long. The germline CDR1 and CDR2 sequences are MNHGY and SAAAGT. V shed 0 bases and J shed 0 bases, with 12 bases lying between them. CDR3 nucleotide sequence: TGTGCCAGCAGTTACTCAGCTAGCGCAAGCTCCTACAATGAGCAGTTCTTC. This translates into CASSYSASASSYNEQFF.